The 2 T cell receptor beta chains below all came from one sample that was sequenced in a study of control samples from healthy donors and cancer patients. Assay: immunoSEQ multiplex PCR; the TCRdb copy retains only in-frame clones and omits some. The repertoire consists of under 450,000 clones, with roughly 90% occurring once and the leading ten covering just under 6.5%. Sequencing was carried out using PBMCs. The receptor source for this set is a middle-aged man with head and neck cancer.

This clone was picked up one time. The J gene is TRBJ2-2, the V gene TRBV24-1; 8 bases are a match to TRBD1. After removal of 3 bases from V and 2 bases from J, the junction contained 4 bases not matched to a gene. CDR3 length equals 16 residues. From germline, CDR1 is KGHDR and CDR2 SFDVKD. CDR3 region: CATSDPGQDNTGELFF. In DNA, the CDR3 is TGTGCCACCAGTGATCCGGGACAGGATAACACCGGGGAGCTGTTTTTT.

About this clone: This sample includes further DNA sequences coding for the same CDR3. The V call is TRBV5-4, the J call TRBJ1-1, with D unresolved. The germline V gene encodes CDR1 SGHNT and CDR2 YYREEE (reference sequence). Trimming shortened V by 4 bases and J by 2 bases, and 9 bases separated the two germline ends. The CDR3 totals 13 residues. The CDR3 DNA is TGTGCCAGCAGCCTCGATCGAAACACTGAAGCTTTCTTT. Protein: CASSLDRNTEAFF.